The sequence of this T cell receptor beta chain was determined in a study of OX40 agonist ivuxolimab in advanced cancers. As regards this clone: Antigen: not known.

Study findings and constraints: Clonal expansion from baseline to week 6 occurred in both CD4+ and CD8+ T cells. Expanded clones tended on average to be more numerous among CD8+ T cells than CD4+.

Assay: immunoSEQ multiplex PCR; the TCRdb copy retains only in-frame clones and omits some. The data hold 130,000 or so clones, with just under 95% observed a single time. Sequences were derived from CD4+ or CD8+ T cells sorted from blood, sampled in a trial of the OX40 agonist ivuxolimab. This sequence originates from an adult with an advanced solid tumor such as melanoma, head and neck, liver or kidney cancer.

CDR3 DNA: TGTGCCAGCATTGGACTAGCGGGGCGGGATGGGGCCAACGTCCTGACTTTC. This translates into CASIGLAGRDGANVLTF. The rearrangement joins TRBV6-4 to TRBJ2-6; 12 bases are a match to TRBD2. The CDR3 spans 17 residues. Germline V gene data show CDR1 as MRHNA and CDR2 as SNTAGT. The junction had 7 bases not matched to a gene; V was cut back by 7 bases and J by 3 bases.